The rows below give T cell receptor beta chains drawn from one sample of a study of T cell responses to AZD1222 COVID-19 vaccine. Sequencing used immunoSEQ multiplex PCR; TCRdb keeps in-frame clones, though not all of them. The sample yields some 140,000 clones, less than 95% seen once. Sequenced here: peripheral blood, sampled on day 0 of AZD1222 vaccination. Every receptor here comes from an adult in good health. Each CDR3 is given with its conserved first and last residue. Fields, in order: V gene, CDR3 length, D gene, clone size, J gene, CDR3 DNA, CDR3 protein. A D gene is named only where the DNA matches it firmly. The size of a clone is reported for some rows only, either as once, few or many, or as a class for expanded clones.

TRBV20-1	14	.	.	TRBJ1-2	TGCAGTGCTAGTAGAGGACTGATGCTTTATGGCTACACCTTC	CSASRGLMLYGYTF
TRBV5-1	14	TRBD2	once	TRBJ2-1	TGCGCCAGCAGCGACACAACGGGGGGCAATGAGCAGTTCTTC	CASSDTTGGNEQFF
TRBV9	15	TRBD2	.	TRBJ2-3	TGTGCCAGCAGCTGGGGACTAGAGAGCACAGATACGCAGTATTTT	CASSWGLESTDTQYF
TRBV28	13	.	.	TRBJ1-2	TGTGCCAGCAGTCGACATGCCGGGGGGAGCTACACCTTC	CASSRHAGGSYTF
TRBV28	15	TRBD1	.	TRBJ2-2	TGTGCCAGCAGTCTATTAGACAGGGATACCGGGGAGCTGTTTTTT	CASSLLDRDTGELFF
TRBV2	15	TRBD2	few	TRBJ2-7	TGTGCCAGCAGTGAATCCCTAGCGGGACTCGACGAGCAGTACTTC	CASSESLAGLDEQYF
TRBV28	11	.	.	TRBJ1-1	TGTGCCAGCAGCCGGAACACTGAAGCTTTCTTT	CASSRNTEAFF
TRBV19	17	TRBD2	.	TRBJ2-1	TGTGCCAGTAGTATCCCTCCTACTAGCGGGGGGGCCTTTGAGCAGTTCTTC	CASSIPPTSGGAFEQFF
TRBV7-8	17	.	.	TRBJ2-1	TGTGCCAGCAGCGACTACTTGGGACCTATGGCCTACAATGAGCAGTTCTTC	CASSDYLGPMAYNEQFF
TRBV28	12	.	.	TRBJ1-1	TGTGCCACCAAACCTTCAGGGACTGAAGCTTTCTTT	CATKPSGTEAFF
TRBV11-1	16	TRBD1	.	TRBJ1-6	TGTGCCAGCAGCTTCTGGACAGGCTCCTATAATTCACCCCTCCACTTT	CASSFWTGSYNSPLHF
TRBV12-2	20	.	.	TRBJ2-1	TGTGCAAGTCGCTTACGGTTGGAGGGGGACCCTGGGGGCTCCTACAATGAGCAGTTCTTC	CASRLRLEGDPGGSYNEQFF
TRBV7-9	14	.	.	TRBJ1-5	TGTGCCAGCAGCTCATACTGGAACGATCAGCCCCAGCATTTT	CASSSYWNDQPQHF
TRBV9	15	.	.	TRBJ2-5	TGTGCCAGCAGCCCCCCCCACAGGGGGGGAGAGACCCAGTACTTC	CASSPPHRGGETQYF
TRBV28	15	TRBD1	.	TRBJ2-7	TGTGCCAGCAGTCCAACGGGGACAGGGGGGAACGAGCAGTACTTC	CASSPTGTGGNEQYF
TRBV7-6	15	.	.	TRBJ1-1	TGTGCCAGCAGCTTAGTAGGGAGTTTGAACACTGAAGCTTTCTTT	CASSLVGSLNTEAFF
TRBV30	11	.	.	TRBJ1-2	TGTGCCTGGACGACGTCAGAGGGCTACACCTTC	CAWTTSEGYTF
TRBV5-6	12	TRBD2	.	TRBJ2-1	TGTGCCAGCAGCACCTCGGGAGGCGAGCAGTTCTTC	CASSTSGGEQFF
TRBV11-3	17	.	.	TRBJ2-2	TGTGCCAGCAGCCCCAAAGCGGCGGGGACGAACACCGGGGAGCTGTTTTTT	CASSPKAAGTNTGELFF
TRBV11-3	13	TRBD2	once	TRBJ2-1	TGTGCCAGCAGCAAGAGAGCGGGAGAGGAGCAGTTCTTC	CASSKRAGEEQFF
TRBV6-5	14	TRBD1	.	TRBJ1-2	TGTGCCGGGACAGACAGGGGAGCTAACTATGGCTACACCTTC	CAGTDRGANYGYTF
TRBV29-1	15	.	.	TRBJ1-4	TGCAGCGTTGAGGTGGGTGGATCAACTAATGAAAAACTGTTTTTT	CSVEVGGSTNEKLFF
TRBV27	15	TRBD1	.	TRBJ2-7	TGTGCCAGCAGTGCCCGGGACAGGGGTTTGAAAGAGCAGTACTTC	CASSARDRGLKEQYF
TRBV9	14	.	.	TRBJ2-3	TGTGCCAGCAGCACCCAGGGGAGCACAGATACGCAGTATTTT	CASSTQGSTDTQYF
TRBV14	13	.	few	TRBJ1-4	TGTGCCAGCAGCCAAGAGAGGGAGGAAAAACTGTTTTTT	CASSQEREEKLFF
TRBV18	13	.	once	TRBJ1-5	TGTGCCAGCTCCCGTCACAGGTTTCAGCCCCAGCATTTT	CASSRHRFQPQHF
TRBV5-1	16	TRBD1	.	TRBJ1-2	TGCGCCAGCAGCTTGGAAACAGGGGGCTTAATATATGGCTACACCTTC	CASSLETGGLIYGYTF
TRBV9	12	.	.	TRBJ2-1	TGTGCCAGCAGCGGGGCGGGCCATGAGCAGTTCTTC	CASSGAGHEQFF
TRBV24-1	14	TRBD1	.	TRBJ1-2	TGTGCCACCAGGGACCGGGACAGGGTCAATGGCTACACCTTC	CATRDRDRVNGYTF
TRBV6-5	15	.	.	TRBJ2-1	TGTGCCAGCAGTTTCGCGGGGGCCCTCGGGTATGAGCAGTTCTTC	CASSFAGALGYEQFF
TRBV30	15	.	.	TRBJ1-3	TGTGCCTGGAAAGGTCGGCCCTTGTCTGGAAACACCATATATTTT	CAWKGRPLSGNTIYF
TRBV23-1	16	TRBD1	.	TRBJ1-5	TGCGCCAGCAGTCAAGGCCGGGACAGGCCCTCCCAGCCCCAGCATTTT	CASSQGRDRPSQPQHF
TRBV12-3/TRBV12-4	12	.	.	TRBJ2-2	TGTGCCAGCAGTTTTAGAGCCGGGGAGCTGTTTTTT	CASSFRAGELFF
TRBV18	13	.	.	TRBJ1-1	TGTGCCAGCTCACCACAAAAGAACACTGAAGCTTTCTTT	CASSPQKNTEAFF
TRBV6-5	14	TRBD1	.	TRBJ1-1	TGTGCCAGCAGTTACGGACAGGGGGGCACTGAAGCTTTCTTT	CASSYGQGGTEAFF
TRBV4-1	13	.	.	TRBJ1-1	TGCGCCAGCAGCCAAGAGAGGGAAAGTGAAGCTTTCTTT	CASSQERESEAFF
TRBV7-9	16	TRBD2	.	TRBJ2-3	TGTGCCAGCAGCTCCGGAGTTGGACTAGCGACAGATACGCAGTATTTT	CASSSGVGLATDTQYF
TRBV6-5	16	.	.	TRBJ2-5	TGTGCCAGCAGTTACTCGGGACCCCCTACTGCAGAGACCCAGTACTTC	CASSYSGPPTAETQYF
TRBV5-4	13	TRBD1	once	TRBJ1-2	TGTGCCACCTCCGGGACAGCAAACTATGGCTACACCTTC	CATSGTANYGYTF
TRBV3-1/TRBV3-2	14	TRBD1	.	TRBJ1-1	TGTGCCAGCACCTCCAAGGGACAGTCCACTGAAGCTTTCTTT	CASTSKGQSTEAFF
TRBV5-1	14	TRBD1	.	TRBJ1-1	TGCGCCAGCAGCCGGGACAGGGTCGTCACTGAAGCTTTCTTT	CASSRDRVVTEAFF
TRBV11-3	18	TRBD2	.	TRBJ2-4	TGTGCCAGCAGCCCCGGGACTAGCGGGAGTGTGGCCAAAAACATTCAGTACTTC	CASSPGTSGSVAKNIQYF
TRBV6-5	14	.	.	TRBJ1-5	TGTGCCAGCAGCAGCCGGAAGGGCAATCAGCCCCAGCATTTT	CASSSRKGNQPQHF
TRBV11-3	15	.	once	TRBJ2-3	TGTGCCAGCAGCCACGACAGGTCGTACCCAGATACGCAGTATTTT	CASSHDRSYPDTQYF
TRBV7-8	14	.	.	TRBJ2-7	TGTGCCAGTAAACCGGCAACCCCTAGGTACGAGCAGTACTTC	CASKPATPRYEQYF
TRBV11-3	15	TRBD2	.	TRBJ2-3	TGTGCCAGCAGCTTATGGCGGGAGAATGCAGATACGCAGTATTTT	CASSLWRENADTQYF
TRBV5-1	15	.	once	TRBJ1-3	TGCGCCAGCAGCTACCGGGGCCTCTCTGGAAACACCATATATTTT	CASSYRGLSGNTIYF
TRBV9	14	.	.	TRBJ2-1	TGTGCCAGCAGCACCGGGACAACCTACAATGAGCAGTTCTTC	CASSTGTTYNEQFF
TRBV6-5	15	TRBD2	once	TRBJ2-1	TGTGCCAGCAGTACCCTAGCGGGAGGCTACAATGAGCAGTTCTTC	CASSTLAGGYNEQFF
TRBV2	12	.	once	TRBJ2-1	TGTGCCAGCAGCGATGAGTACAATGAGCAGTTCTTC	CASSDEYNEQFF
TRBV5-1	17	.	.	TRBJ1-3	TGCGCCAGCAGCTCCGGGGCGGGGACCTACTCTGGAAACACCATATATTTT	CASSSGAGTYSGNTIYF
TRBV2	15	.	few	TRBJ2-2	TGTGCCAGCAGTGAAGAAGCGACAGTCACCGGGGAGCTGTTTTTT	CASSEEATVTGELFF
TRBV7-2	15	.	.	TRBJ1-3	TGTGCCAGCAGCCCGACAGCCCCGTTCGGAAACACCATATATTTT	CASSPTAPFGNTIYF
TRBV7-9	14	TRBD1	.	TRBJ2-3	TGTGCCAGCAGCTTAGGAGGGGGCAAAGATACGCAGTATTTT	CASSLGGGKDTQYF
TRBV28	12	.	.	TRBJ2-6	TGTGCCGGCCACTCTGGGGCCAACGTCCTGACTTTC	CAGHSGANVLTF
TRBV10-1	16	.	.	TRBJ2-2	TGCGCCAGCAGTGAGGGGCGGGAAGCGGACACCGGGGAGCTGTTTTTT	CASSEGREADTGELFF
TRBV6-1	16	TRBD2	.	TRBJ2-1	TGTGCCAGCAGTGCCCTATCTAGCGGGGGGGGCAATGAGCAGTTCTTC	CASSALSSGGGNEQFF
TRBV11-3	13	.	.	TRBJ2-5	TGTGCCAGCAGCTCACCTGGCCCAGAGACCCAGTACTTC	CASSSPGPETQYF